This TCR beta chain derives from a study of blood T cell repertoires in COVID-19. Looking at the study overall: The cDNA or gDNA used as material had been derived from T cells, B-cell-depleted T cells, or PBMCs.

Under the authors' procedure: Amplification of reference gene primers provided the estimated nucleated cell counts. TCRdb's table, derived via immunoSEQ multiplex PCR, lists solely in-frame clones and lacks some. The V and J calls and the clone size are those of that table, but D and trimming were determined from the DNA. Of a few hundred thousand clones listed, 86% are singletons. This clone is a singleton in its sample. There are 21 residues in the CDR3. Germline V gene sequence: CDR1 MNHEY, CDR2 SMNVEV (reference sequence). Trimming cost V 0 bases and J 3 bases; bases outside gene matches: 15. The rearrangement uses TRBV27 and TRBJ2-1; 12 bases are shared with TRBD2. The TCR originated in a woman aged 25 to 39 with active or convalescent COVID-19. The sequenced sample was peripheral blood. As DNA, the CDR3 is TGTGCCAGCAGTTTATCGGGTCAATCGTCTAGCGGGGGGGCTAACTACAATGAGCAGTTCTTC. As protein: CASSLSGQSSSGGANYNEQFF.